This TCR beta chain was sequenced during a study of shared clonotypes between healthy human individuals. The assay was immunoSEQ multiplex PCR, and TCRdb's table has in-frame clones only and misses some. The data show some 800,000 clones, around 92% seen once. With regard to this clone: Its antigen is as yet unknown.

The CDR3 covers 14 residues. Germline V gene lookup returns CDR1 MNHEY and CDR2 SVGAGI. The V and J ends lost 6 bases and 4 bases, in that order; junction bases with no gene match: 3. Study-level findings and limits: Compared with memory subsets, naive subsets generally had larger estimated richness.

Only CD45RO-negative cells positively selected for CCR7 counted as naive CD8 cells, so terminally differentiated effector memory CD45RA+ cells were excluded. Sample: naive CD8+ T cells sorted from blood. This clonotype was obtained from a man aged 25-40 years in good health. This rearrangement joins TRBV6-5 to TRBJ1-4, with 9 bases that match TRBD1. CDR3 DNA: TGTGCCAGCAGCGAGACAGGGGGTAATGAAAAACTGTTTTTT. It specifies CASSETGGNEKLFF.